These T cell receptor beta chains were read from a single sample in a study of vaccination effects on CD4 cells after COVID-19. Antigens of these TCRs are unknown. Clones were sequenced by immunoSEQ multiplex PCR, and TCRdb holds only the in-frame ones, with some missing. The sample lists about 44,000 clones, less than 85% occurring once. This specimen consisted of CD4+ T cells from PBMCs cultured without peptide, obtained after COVID-19 vaccination. The source of these receptors is a human donor who had a prior SARS-CoV-2 infection. Each CDR3 is given with its conserved first and last residue. Each record gives: V gene, J gene, clone size, D gene, CDR3 protein, CDR3 DNA. D genes are given only for firm matches. Size is omitted from some rows. Given values are once, few, many or a class for expanded clones.

V: TRBV18; J: TRBJ2-1; size: -; D: -; CDR3: CASSPWQGEQFF; DNA: TGTGCCAGCTCACCTTGGCAGGGTGAGCAGTTCTTC
V: TRBV30; J: TRBJ2-1; size: -; D: TRBD1; CDR3: CALKTGAYNEQFF; DNA: TGTGCCTTAAAGACAGGGGCCTACAATGAGCAGTTCTTC
V: TRBV9; J: TRBJ2-5; size: -; D: TRBD1; CDR3: CANVGFRGQETQYF; DNA: TGTGCCAACGTTGGTTTCAGGGGGCAAGAGACCCAGTACTTC
V: TRBV6-5; J: TRBJ2-6; size: -; D: -; CDR3: CASNPRSGANVLTF; DNA: TGTGCCAGTAATCCACGATCTGGGGCCAACGTCCTGACTTTC
V: TRBV21-1; J: TRBJ2-4; size: -; D: -; CDR3: CASSKVSTGGVRTKNIQYF; DNA: TGTGCCAGCAGCAAAGTTTCGACAGGGGGTGTACGGACCAAAAACATTCAGTACTTC
V: TRBV6-2/TRBV6-3; J: TRBJ2-1; size: -; D: TRBD1; CDR3: CASSYRGQETHSYNEQFF; DNA: TGTGCCAGCAGTTACCGGGGACAGGAGACCCACTCCTACAATGAGCAGTTCTTC
V: TRBV19; J: TRBJ2-3; size: -; D: TRBD2; CDR3: CASSRGLAANNADTQYF; DNA: TGTGCCAGTAGTAGGGGACTAGCGGCTAATAACGCAGATACGCAGTATTTT
V: TRBV2; J: TRBJ1-6; size: -; D: TRBD1; CDR3: CASSPAGTGAGNSPLHF; DNA: TGTGCCAGCAGCCCCGCCGGGACAGGGGCTGGTAATTCACCCCTCCACTTT
V: TRBV18; J: TRBJ1-2; size: few; D: TRBD1; CDR3: CASSLLDRDYGYTF; DNA: TGTGCCAGCTCACTTCTCGACAGGGACTATGGCTACACCTTC
V: TRBV6-5; J: TRBJ1-5; size: -; D: -; CDR3: CASSYSINQPQHF; DNA: TGTGCCAGCAGTTACTCGATAAATCAGCCCCAGCATTTT
V: TRBV7-9; J: TRBJ2-3; size: -; D: -; CDR3: CASSLLVGGPDTQYF; DNA: TGTGCCAGCAGCCTACTAGTCGGGGGCCCCGATACGCAGTATTTT
V: TRBV11-3; J: TRBJ2-7; size: -; D: TRBD2; CDR3: CASSLDRGGGSYEQYF; DNA: TGTGCCAGCAGCTTAGATCGGGGGGGAGGCTCGTACGAGCAGTACTTC
V: TRBV28; J: TRBJ1-2; size: -; D: -; CDR3: CASSFRAGWGYTF; DNA: TGTGCCAGCAGTTTCCGTGCAGGGTGGGGCTACACCTTC
V: TRBV14; J: TRBJ2-1; size: few; D: -; CDR3: CASSQGKRFSEQFF; DNA: TGTGCCAGCAGCCAAGGAAAGCGGTTCTCCGAGCAGTTCTTC
V: TRBV3-1/TRBV3-2; J: TRBJ2-2; size: -; D: TRBD2; CDR3: CASGLLAGWTGELFF; DNA: TGTGCCAGCGGGTTACTAGCGGGATGGACCGGGGAGCTGTTTTTT
V: TRBV24-1; J: TRBJ2-7; size: -; D: -; CDR3: CATSDPPFYEQYF; DNA: TGTGCCACCAGTGATCCGCCCTTTTACGAGCAGTACTTC
V: TRBV5-4; J: TRBJ2-3; size: -; D: TRBD2; CDR3: CASSVPTSGGAKATQYF; DNA: TGTGCCAGCAGCGTGCCGACTAGCGGGGGGGCGAAAGCTACGCAGTATTTT
V: TRBV29-1; J: TRBJ2-3; size: -; D: TRBD2; CDR3: CSVGVAGGPPDTQYF; DNA: TGCAGCGTTGGGGTAGCGGGGGGCCCGCCAGATACGCAGTATTTT
V: TRBV11-3; J: TRBJ2-2; size: once; D: TRBD1; CDR3: CAVGESQGAGELFF; DNA: TGTGCCGTGGGAGAGAGCCAGGGGGCCGGGGAGCTGTTTTTT
V: TRBV14; J: TRBJ2-1; size: -; D: -; CDR3: CASSQAWSAQNEQFF; DNA: TGTGCCAGCAGCCAAGCCTGGTCGGCCCAAAATGAGCAGTTCTTC
V: TRBV14; J: TRBJ1-1; size: -; D: -; CDR3: CASSYTYTTEAFF; DNA: TGTGCCAGCAGTTATACATACACCACTGAAGCTTTCTTT
V: TRBV5-5; J: TRBJ1-5; size: -; D: -; CDR3: CASSPRPLQVYSNQPQHF; DNA: TGTGCCAGCAGCCCCAGGCCTTTACAGGTCTATAGCAATCAGCCCCAGCATTTT
V: TRBV15; J: TRBJ2-7; size: -; D: TRBD1; CDR3: CATSRGQGAYEQYF; DNA: TGTGCCACCAGCAGGGGACAGGGGGCTTACGAGCAGTACTTC
V: TRBV5-1; J: TRBJ1-1; size: -; D: -; CDR3: CASSSGQNTEAFF; DNA: TGCGCCAGCAGCTCCGGACAGAACACTGAAGCTTTCTTT
V: TRBV11-3; J: TRBJ2-3; size: -; D: TRBD1; CDR3: CASSQGEGTDTQYF; DNA: TGTGCCAGCAGCCAGGGGGAAGGCACAGATACGCAGTATTTT
V: TRBV11-2; J: TRBJ2-2; size: few; D: -; CDR3: CASSTGTRYTGELFF; DNA: TGTGCCAGCAGCACAGGGACAAGATACACCGGGGAGCTGTTTTTT
V: TRBV7-2; J: TRBJ2-7; size: -; D: -; CDR3: CASSLGRRLNYEQYF; DNA: TGTGCCAGCAGCTTAGGCCGGAGGCTAAACTACGAGCAGTACTTC
V: TRBV2; J: TRBJ1-6; size: -; D: -; CDR3: CASSLQGMGSPLHF; DNA: TGTGCCAGCAGTTTACAGGGTATGGGGTCACCCCTCCACTTT
V: TRBV6-6; J: TRBJ1-5; size: -; D: -; CDR3: CASSYAGRDQPQHF; DNA: TGTGCCAGCAGTTACGCAGGGAGGGATCAGCCCCAGCATTTT
V: TRBV5-6; J: TRBJ2-3; size: few; D: -; CDR3: CASSWDRSTDTQYF; DNA: TGTGCCAGCAGCTGGGACCGAAGCACAGATACGCAGTATTTT
V: TRBV4-2; J: TRBJ2-7; size: -; D: -; CDR3: CASSPQRESYEQYF; DNA: TGTGCCAGCAGCCCCCAACGGGAGTCCTACGAGCAGTACTTC
V: TRBV2; J: TRBJ2-7; size: few; D: -; CDR3: CASSEHAGPQSGGEQYF; DNA: TGTGCCAGCAGTGAACACGCCGGGCCTCAATCCGGGGGCGAGCAGTACTTC
V: TRBV6-1; J: TRBJ2-3; size: few; D: TRBD2; CDR3: CASSDRGLAGKDTQYF; DNA: TGTGCCAGCAGTGACCGGGGACTAGCGGGGAAAGATACGCAGTATTTT
V: TRBV4-2; J: TRBJ1-4; size: -; D: TRBD1; CDR3: CASSQASGGGQGFGNEKLFF; DNA: TGTGCCAGCAGCCAAGCCTCCGGGGGGGGACAGGGTTTCGGTAATGAAAAACTGTTTTTT
V: TRBV25-1; J: TRBJ2-7; size: -; D: -; CDR3: CASSDGGRRDEQYF; DNA: TGTGCCAGCAGTGATGGGGGGAGGAGGGACGAGCAGTACTTC
V: TRBV11-1; J: TRBJ1-1; size: -; D: -; CDR3: CASSLNAGFTEAFF; DNA: TGTGCCAGCAGCTTAAACGCAGGGTTCACTGAAGCTTTCTTT
V: TRBV12-3/TRBV12-4; J: TRBJ1-2; size: -; D: -; CDR3: CASSFLNYGYTF; DNA: TGTGCCAGCAGTTTCTTGAACTATGGCTACACCTTC
V: TRBV4-1; J: TRBJ2-3; size: few; D: TRBD2; CDR3: CASSLSKISSRLAGDSTDTQYF; DNA: TGCGCCAGCAGCCTTTCAAAGATATCTTCGCGGCTAGCGGGAGATAGCACAGATACGCAGTATTTT
V: TRBV7-2; J: TRBJ2-7; size: -; D: -; CDR3: CASSLGPLSSYEQYF; DNA: TGTGCCAGCAGCTTAGGCCCTTTGAGCTCCTACGAGCAGTACTTC
V: TRBV10-3; J: TRBJ2-7; size: -; D: TRBD2; CDR3: CAIKSTTGGPEQYF; DNA: TGTGCCATCAAGTCTACGACGGGGGGGCCCGAGCAGTACTTC
V: TRBV19; J: TRBJ2-7; size: few; D: -; CDR3: CASITGASYYEQYF; DNA: TGTGCCAGTATTACGGGGGCCTCTTACTACGAGCAGTACTTC
V: TRBV6-1; J: TRBJ1-6; size: -; D: -; CDR3: CASSDFAYYSPLHF; DNA: TGTGCCAGCAGTGATTTTGCCTATTATTCACCCCTCCACTTT
V: TRBV7-7; J: TRBJ2-7; size: -; D: -; CDR3: CASSLGHSYEQYF; DNA: TGTGCTAGCAGCTTAGGCCATTCCTACGAGCAGTACTTC
V: TRBV7-2; J: TRBJ2-1; size: -; D: TRBD2; CDR3: CASSAFIAGLSSYNEQFF; DNA: TGTGCCAGCAGCGCCTTCATAGCGGGGTTAAGCTCCTACAATGAGCAGTTCTTC
V: TRBV7-6; J: TRBJ2-7; size: -; D: -; CDR3: CASSLGRSSYEQYF; DNA: TGTGCCAGCAGCCTAGGACGGAGCTCCTACGAGCAGTACTTC
V: TRBV7-2; J: TRBJ2-5; size: -; D: -; CDR3: CASSWRVTGSEPQYF; DNA: TGTGCCAGCAGCTGGAGAGTTACAGGGAGTGAACCCCAGTACTTC
V: TRBV11-3; J: TRBJ2-1; size: -; D: -; CDR3: CASSFSGHENEQFF; DNA: TGTGCCAGCAGCTTTTCGGGACATGAGAATGAGCAGTTCTTC
V: TRBV19; J: TRBJ2-2; size: -; D: TRBD2; CDR3: CASRGLAGEDGELFF; DNA: TGTGCCAGTAGGGGACTAGCGGGAGAGGACGGGGAGCTGTTTTTT
V: TRBV7-9; J: TRBJ2-3; size: once; D: TRBD2; CDR3: CASSVISGTSGISTDTQYF; DNA: TGTGCCAGCAGCGTGATTTCCGGGACTAGCGGAATTAGCACAGATACGCAGTATTTT
V: TRBV2; J: TRBJ1-2; size: -; D: TRBD1; CDR3: CASSAEGASPTYGYTF; DNA: TGTGCCAGCAGTGCCGAGGGGGCTTCTCCTACTTATGGCTACACCTTC
V: TRBV3-1/TRBV3-2; J: TRBJ1-6; size: -; D: -; CDR3: CASSQAGNSPLHF; DNA: TGTGCCAGCAGCCAAGCGGGGAATTCACCCCTCCACTTT
V: TRBV30; J: TRBJ2-4; size: once; D: -; CDR3: CAWGGLRENIQYF; DNA: TGTGCCTGGGGGGGACTCAGGGAAAACATTCAGTACTTC